These T cell receptor beta chains were read from a single sample in a study of shared clonotypes between healthy human individuals. The data were produced by immunoSEQ multiplex PCR, yet TCRdb's version contains in-frame clones alone and is incomplete. Found here are 400,000 to 500,000 clones, 60% to 85% of them singletons; the top ten hold 10% to 15%. The sample taken for sequencing was PBMCs. These receptors came from a woman aged 40 to 50 in good health. Some clones in this sample may be carry-over from other donors' samples. Each CDR3 is given with its conserved first and last residue. The D gene is left open where the match is weak.

d_gene: TRBD2
j_gene: TRBJ2-2
v_gene: TRBV11-2
CDR3aa: CASSLEGLAHTGELFF

d_gene: .
j_gene: TRBJ1-1
v_gene: TRBV29-1
CDR3aa: CSVGGQLNTEAFF

d_gene: .
j_gene: TRBJ2-5
v_gene: TRBV28
CDR3aa: CASSLGRRDQETQYF

d_gene: .
j_gene: TRBJ2-2
v_gene: TRBV21-1
CDR3aa: CASTIQGASGELFF

d_gene: .
j_gene: TRBJ2-3
v_gene: TRBV7-9
CDR3aa: CASSLDVIGDTQYF

d_gene: .
j_gene: TRBJ2-7
v_gene: TRBV1
CDR3aa: CTSSQGAAMRPFEQYF

d_gene: .
j_gene: TRBJ2-2
v_gene: TRBV5-4
CDR3aa: CASRLGMEAGELFF

d_gene: .
j_gene: TRBJ1-5
v_gene: TRBV30
CDR3aa: CAWSLEGLYSNQPQHF

d_gene: .
j_gene: TRBJ1-2
v_gene: TRBV4-3
CDR3aa: CASSPVSAGGGVYGYTF

d_gene: TRBD1
j_gene: TRBJ1-5
v_gene: TRBV11-2
CDR3aa: CASSSTGDSNQPQHF

d_gene: .
j_gene: TRBJ2-2
v_gene: TRBV27
CDR3aa: CASSPPVGGLNTGELFF

d_gene: TRBD2
j_gene: TRBJ2-1
v_gene: TRBV4-2
CDR3aa: CASSRPSGTYNEQFF

d_gene: .
j_gene: TRBJ2-5
v_gene: TRBV4-2
CDR3aa: CASSQQTGRVGETQYF

d_gene: TRBD2
j_gene: TRBJ2-2
v_gene: TRBV27
CDR3aa: CASSTQAGGHTGELFF

d_gene: .
j_gene: TRBJ1-3
v_gene: TRBV11-2
CDR3aa: CASSWTDSGNTIYF

d_gene: TRBD1
j_gene: TRBJ1-2
v_gene: TRBV30
CDR3aa: CAWGEGQGDGYTF

d_gene: .
j_gene: TRBJ2-7
v_gene: TRBV5-1
CDR3aa: CASSETISYEQYF

d_gene: .
j_gene: TRBJ2-7
v_gene: TRBV27
CDR3aa: CASSWRREGLDEQYF

d_gene: .
j_gene: TRBJ1-4
v_gene: TRBV7-6
CDR3aa: CASSFTRGEKLFF

d_gene: TRBD1
j_gene: TRBJ2-6
v_gene: TRBV5-1
CDR3aa: CASSLGQSSGANVLTF

d_gene: .
j_gene: TRBJ1-1
v_gene: TRBV5-3
CDR3aa: CASSQQEGDTEAFF

d_gene: .
j_gene: TRBJ1-5
v_gene: TRBV10-2
CDR3aa: CASSDRADSNQPQHF

d_gene: .
j_gene: TRBJ2-1
v_gene: TRBV6-5
CDR3aa: CASSYGGSGHNEQFF

d_gene: .
j_gene: TRBJ2-7
v_gene: TRBV7-9
CDR3aa: CASSLSSIPEQYF

d_gene: .
j_gene: TRBJ2-7
v_gene: TRBV28
CDR3aa: CASSLGVQTYEQYF

d_gene: .
j_gene: TRBJ2-7
v_gene: TRBV21-1
CDR3aa: CASSVMMAGSSYEQYF

d_gene: .
j_gene: TRBJ2-5
v_gene: TRBV18
CDR3aa: CASSPDRGGETQYF

d_gene: TRBD1
j_gene: TRBJ1-2
v_gene: TRBV2
CDR3aa: CASSRGTGGIGYTF

d_gene: TRBD2
j_gene: TRBJ2-2
v_gene: TRBV9
CDR3aa: CASSPRTSGNTGELFF

d_gene: TRBD2
j_gene: TRBJ2-7
v_gene: TRBV29-1
CDR3aa: CSALSSGPYEQYF

d_gene: .
j_gene: TRBJ1-1
v_gene: TRBV2
CDR3aa: CASALGVGILNTEAFF

d_gene: TRBD2
j_gene: TRBJ2-1
v_gene: TRBV6-5
CDR3aa: CASRFPGLAGNEQFF

d_gene: .
j_gene: TRBJ1-2
v_gene: TRBV5-4
CDR3aa: CASSLDPGANYGYTF

d_gene: TRBD2
j_gene: TRBJ2-1
v_gene: TRBV6-4
CDR3aa: CASAGEFGDNEQFF

d_gene: .
j_gene: TRBJ2-1
v_gene: TRBV5-1
CDR3aa: CASSPQGEEQFF

d_gene: .
j_gene: TRBJ1-2
v_gene: TRBV11-2
CDR3aa: CASSLDDIGSYGYTF

d_gene: .
j_gene: TRBJ2-5
v_gene: TRBV10-3
CDR3aa: CAISAGGDVETQYF